A single sample is the source of the 15 T cell receptor beta chains below, sequenced in a study of T cell clonality in common variable immunodeficiency. The antigens for these receptors are not known. Only in-frame clones appear in the TCRdb table, and some are missing; sequencing was by immunoSEQ multiplex PCR. The counts give 25,000 to 35,000 clones, none of them seen only once; 25% to 30% is held by the top ten. The study's findings and limits: In common variable immunodeficiency, TCR beta chains reportedly carried fewer deletions and N-nucleotide insertions.

Sequencing was done on a sample of peripheral blood mononuclear cells. The receptors stem from a human donor with common variable immunodeficiency.

Concerning this clone: The read is 3 residues too short to cover the CDR3 end, so that end is filled in from the germline J gene. The genes are TRBV2 and TRBJ2-1, with D possibly TRBD2 on 5 matching bases. Between the trimmed V and J ends, which lost 4 bases and 4 bases, there was a span of 8 bases. The germline gives CDR1 SNHLY, CDR2 FYNNEI. This CDR3 is 13 amino acids long. Incomplete CDR3 DNA: TGTGCCAGCAGTGCCGGGGAGTACAATGAG. Translation: CASSAGEYNE. In full, the CDR3 is CASSAGEYNEQFF.

This clone was seen a handful of times. The read terminates 3 residues before the CDR3 end, so the remaining end is supplied by the germline J gene. This chain joins TRBV23-1 and TRBJ2-7; 8 nucleotides agree with TRBD1. TRBV23-1 is an ORF; its function is uncertain. V lost 2 bases, J lost 0 bases, and 6 bases stayed unmatched. There are 16 residues in the CDR3. The CDR3 DNA, read in part, is TGCGCCAGCAGTCAAGAGGGACAGGTAACCTCCTACGAG. This codes for CASSQEGQVTSYE. The whole CDR3 protein reads CASSQEGQVTSYEQYF.

A note on this clone: The read stops 3 residues short of the end of the CDR3; the missing end is completed from the germline J gene. The chain employs TRBV7-6 and TRBJ2-3, with D perhaps matching TRBD1 (5 bases). The CDR3 contains 16 residues. Germline values: CDR1 SGHVS, CDR2 FNYEAQ. The V gene lost 1 base and the J gene lost 0 bases, with 11 bases spanning the gap. The CDR3 bases that were read are TGTGCCAGCAGCTTAGTAGGGGCCCCTAGCACAGATACG. It translates to CASSLVGAPSTDT. From start to end, the CDR3 is CASSLVGAPSTDTQYF.

This clone was seen at least ten times. With the read ending 3 residues before the CDR3 end, the germline J gene is used to fill in that end. The V gene is TRBV7-2, the J gene TRBJ2-5; 8 positions agree with TRBD2. V shed 5 bases and J 5 bases; nucleotides not matched to a gene: 7. CDR1 and CDR2 (germline): SGHTA, FQGNSA. This CDR3 is 14 amino acids long. The DNA read from the CDR3 is TGTGCCAGCAGCCCGGGGGGGGCGCGGGAGACC. Translating it yields CASSPGGARET. The whole CDR3 sequence reads CASSPGGARETQYF.

This clone was detected only a few times. Read data end 3 residues before the CDR3 end; the end is taken from the germline J gene. The chain uses TRBV18 and TRBJ2-3, with TRBD2 identical over 14 bases. The CDR3 runs to 16 residues. V lost 3 bases to trimming and J lost 4 bases; unmatched junction nucleotides: 3. The V gene's germline CDR1 is KGHSH and CDR2 LQKENI. Incomplete CDR3 DNA: TGTGCCAGCTCACCGACTAGCGGGGGGGATTCAGATACG. Its translation: CASSPTSGGDSDT. The CDR3 in full is CASSPTSGGDSDTQYF. The entire variable domain, with the rest obtained from reference TRBV18 and TRBJ2-3, is as follows: NAGVMQNPRHLVRRRGQEARLRCSPMKGHSHVYWYRQLPEEGLKFMVYLQKENIIDESGMPKERFSAEFPKEGPSILRIQQVVRGDSAAYFCASSPTSGGDSDTQYFGPGTRLTVL.

This clone has a handful of counts. Read sequence stops 3 residues before the CDR3 end, and the germline J gene provides the missing end. V is TRBV20-1 and J is TRBJ1-2, with D possibly matching TRBD1 (5 bases). The V end lost 3 bases, the J end lost 4 bases, and 12 bases lay between the germline ends. CDR1 is DFQATT and CDR2 is SNEGSKA in the germline V gene (reference sequence). The CDR3 spans 13 residues. CDR3 region: CSAREDTAYGYTF. The covered CDR3 bases are TGCAGTGCTAGGGAGGACACAGCCTATGGC.

This clone was detected many times. The read comes to an end 3 residues before the CDR3 does, leaving the germline J gene to fill in the end. The chain has TRBV20-1 and TRBJ2-3; 14 positions agree with TRBD2. The germline CDR1 and CDR2 sequences are DFQATT and SNEGSKA (reference sequence). Unmatched junction bases numbered 4, after V lost 3 bases and J lost 5 bases. This CDR3 has 15 residues. CDR3 sequence reads: CSARGTSGGGDTQYF. The DNA read from the CDR3 is TGCAGTGCTAGGGGGACTAGCGGGGGCGGAGATACG.

About this clone: The read ends 3 residues shy of where the CDR3 ends; the end is completed using the germline J gene. The V call is TRBV7-2, the J call TRBJ1-1; D gene uncertain. Germline V gene data show CDR1 as SGHTA and CDR2 as FQGNSA. The germline V and J ends were trimmed by 8 bases and 3 bases, with 16 bases remaining between them. The CDR3 contains 14 residues. The CDR3 here is CASRGGGRDTEAFF. CDR3 DNA (partial): TGTGCCAGCCGAGGTGGAGGCCGGGACACTGAA.

CDR3 DNA (partial): TGTGCCTTGGGGGGTAGCAATCAGCCC. It is translated as CALGGSNQP. The whole CDR3 protein is CALGGSNQPQHF. The genes are TRBV30 and TRBJ1-5; D is possibly TRBD1 (5 bases). The read gets to within 3 residues of the CDR3 end, and the germline J gene fills in the rest. The V and J ends lost 7 bases and 0 bases respectively, with 7 bases between them. Germline loops: CDR1 GTSNPN, CDR2 SVGIG (reference sequence). The CDR3 has 12 residues.

Note on this clone: The CDR3 end falls 3 residues outside the read, so it is completed with the germline J gene. The V call is TRBV20-1, the J call TRBJ2-7; the D is unclear. In germline, CDR1 is DFQATT, CDR2 SNEGSKA (reference sequence). V was cut by 0 bases and J by 0 bases, with 18 bases left in between. The CDR3 runs to 17 residues. CDR3 DNA, as far as it was read: TGCAGTGCTAGAGATCGGCTAAGGCAGGCGATCTCCTACGAG. Its translation: CSARDRLRQAISYE. The entire CDR3 reads CSARDRLRQAISYEQYF.

A word on this clone: The CDR3 extends 3 residues past the end of the read, so its final part is completed from the germline J gene. The rearrangement joins TRBV19 to TRBJ1-6, with 8 positions matching TRBD1. V gave up 4 bases and J gave up 11 bases; unmatched junction bases: 7. The length of the CDR3 is 14 residues. The germline CDR1 and CDR2 sequences are LNHDA and SQIVND (reference sequence). The CDR3 spells CASSKDRARTPLHF. The CDR3 DNA, read in part, is TGTGCCAGTAGTAAGGACAGGGCCCGGACACCC. Together with reference TRBV19 and TRBJ1-6, the CDR3 gives the full variable domain: DGGITQSPKYLFRKEGQNVTLSCEQNLNHDAMYWYRQDPGQGLRLIYYSQIVNDFQKGDIAEGYSVSREKKESFPLTVTSAQKNPTAFYLCASSKDRARTPLHFGNGTRLTVT.

A note on this clone: The CDR3 end falls 3 residues outside the read, so it is completed with the germline J gene. This sequence joins TRBV18 and TRBJ2-7, with TRBD1 as a possible D gene (5 bases). The CDR3 contains 13 residues. V was trimmed by 1 base and J by 1 base, leaving 5 bases between them. In germline, CDR1 is KGHSH, CDR2 LQKENI. Incomplete CDR3 DNA: TGTGCCAGCTCACCACGACAGTCCTACGAG. It is translated as CASSPRQSYE. From start to end, the CDR3 is CASSPRQSYEQYF.

Many counts were recorded for this clone. The CDR3 goes on 3 residues after the read ends, and that part is filled in from the germline J gene. The same CDR3 can be traced to other DNA sequences in this sample. The chain uses TRBV2 and TRBJ1-3; 8 bases agree with TRBD1. Looked up from germline, CDR1 is SNHLY and CDR2 is FYNNEI. V shed 4 bases, J shed 2 bases, and the junction held 13 bases outside the gene matches. The CDR3 runs 18 residues. The DNA read from the CDR3 is TGTGCCAGCAGTGTGGACAGGGAAAGAGGCCTGGCTGGAAACACC. Residues: CASSVDRERGLAGNT. The whole CDR3 sequence is CASSVDRERGLAGNTIYF.

This clone was counted ten times or more. CDR3 protein: CASSYRTGDFTDTQYF. The CDR3 DNA, read in part, is TGTGCCAGCAGTTACCGGACAGGGGATTTTACAGATACG. The rearrangement uses TRBV6-2 or TRBV6-3 and TRBJ2-3; TRBD1 matches 9 bases. The read ends 3 residues early relative to the CDR3; the germline J gene fills the gap. The CDR3 has 16 amino acids. V trimming: 2 bases; J trimming: 3 bases; junction bases outside the gene matches: 6. Germline-derived CDR1 and CDR2 are MNHEY and SVGEGT.

On this clone itself: The sequence runs out 3 residues before the end of the CDR3; the remainder is reconstructed from the germline J gene. The chain employs TRBV7-2 and TRBJ2-3; possibly TRBD1 or TRBD2 for D (5 bases each). The CDR3 spans 14 residues. Germline assignment: CDR1 SGHTA and CDR2 FQGNSA. Trimming pared 7 bases from V and 7 bases from J, leaving 18 bases between. This CDR3 reads CASMRQPDGNTQYF. Partial CDR3 DNA: TGTGCCAGCATGCGACAGCCAGACGGGAATACG.